The 31 T cell receptor beta chains below come from one sample, sequenced in a study of OX40 agonist ivuxolimab in advanced cancers. Assay: immunoSEQ multiplex PCR; the TCRdb copy retains only in-frame clones and omits some. The data show about 80,000 clones, roughly 91% seen once. The sample was CD4+ or CD8+ T cells sorted from blood, taken in a trial of the OX40 agonist ivuxolimab. The origin of the receptors is an adult with an advanced solid tumor such as melanoma, head and neck, liver or kidney cancer.

In its sample, this clone was seen a few times. The rearrangement links TRBV5-1 to TRBJ2-3; D gene uncertain. Trimming stripped 3 bases from V and 4 bases from J, with 12 bases between. The CDR3 has 14 amino acids. The germline CDR1 and CDR2 sequences are SGHRS and YFSETQ. Written as DNA, the CDR3 is TGCGCCAGCAGCTCCCTCACAGAGGCAGATACGCAGTATTTT. This translates into CASSSLTEADTQYF.

The chain carries TRBV29-1 and TRBJ2-5, with D unresolved. Per the germline V gene, CDR1 is SQVTM and CDR2 is ANQGSEA. The CDR3 is 11 amino acids. Trimming took off 4 bases at V and 0 bases at J, with 3 bases between the two ends. The CDR3 DNA reads as TGCAGCGTTGTAAACCAAGAGACCCAGTACTTC. Protein: CSVVNQETQYF.

CDR3 nucleotide sequence: TGCAGTGCTGGAATGAACACTGAAGCTTTCTTT. Protein product: CSAGMNTEAFF. The chain carries TRBV20-1 and TRBJ1-1; no reliable D call. Germline V lookup: CDR1 DFQATT, CDR2 SNEGSKA (reference sequence). Trimming removed 5 bases from V and 0 bases from J, with 4 bases in between. The CDR3 loop spans 11 amino acids.

CDR3 sequence reads: CASSQGQGPNTEAFF. CDR3 bases: TGTGCCAGCAGCCAAGGACAGGGGCCGAACACTGAAGCTTTCTTT. The V gene is TRBV4-2, the J gene TRBJ1-1; 8 positions agree with TRBD1. Trimming removed 1 base from V and 1 base from J; junction bases left unmatched: 2. Germline CDR1 reads LGHNA; CDR2 reads YNFKEQ. The CDR3 has 15 amino acids.

V and J are TRBV11-3 and TRBJ2-1, with 8 bases that match TRBD2. Germline V gives CDR1 SGHNT, CDR2 YENEEA. The CDR3 covers 14 residues. The junction had 4 bases not matched to a gene; V was cut back by 5 bases and J by 4 bases. CDR3 sequence (DNA): TGTGCCAGCAGCACGGGGGGGACTTACAATGAGCAGTTCTTC. As protein: CASSTGGTYNEQFF.

The V and J genes are TRBV10-3 and TRBJ2-4; D is unresolved. CDR1 and CDR2 (germline): ENHRY, SYGVKD. Trimming stripped 2 bases from V and 4 bases from J, with 6 bases between. The CDR3 is 13 residues long. DNA for the CDR3: TGTGCCATCAGTGAGCCCCTAAAAAACATTCAGTACTTC. Protein: CAISEPLKNIQYF.

This clone was observed a few times. This chain links TRBV28 with TRBJ1-2, with 7 bases fitting TRBD1. CDR3 length: 14 residues. V lost 6 bases and J lost 5; bases outside the gene matches: 9. Germline V CDR1 and CDR2: MDHEN, SYDVKM. CDR3 residues: CASRATGKVYGYTF. The CDR3 coding sequence is TGTGCCAGCAGGGCGACAGGGAAAGTTTATGGCTACACCTTC.

Remarks on this clone: At one end, the junction sequence differs from germline, possibly due to a read error. The rearrangement joins TRBV6-6 to TRBJ1-6; no clear D. The germline CDR1 and CDR2 sequences are MNHNY and SVGAGI (reference sequence). The CDR3 contains 15 residues. The CDR3 sequence: CASIPEPGGTSPLHF. The DNA of the CDR3 is TGTGCAAGCATTCCTGAGCCAGGCGGAACTTCACCCCTCCACTTT.

The chain has TRBV19 and TRBJ2-5; 8 bases are shared with TRBD2. Trimming cost V 3 bases and J 2 bases; bases outside gene matches: 5. Germline values: CDR1 LNHDA, CDR2 SQIVND (reference sequence). The CDR3 is 15 residues long. CDR3 residues: CASSMSGGRQETQYF. The DNA of the CDR3 is TGTGCCAGTAGTATGTCGGGAGGGCGTCAAGAGACCCAGTACTTC.

The CDR3 nucleotides read TGTGCCAGCAGCTTAGTTCCTGGCGAGCAGTACTTC. Amino acids: CASSLVPGEQYF. The chain combines TRBV11-3 with TRBJ2-7, with unresolved D. CDR3 size: 12 residues. V lost 1 base to trimming and J lost 6 bases, with 7 bases between them. Germline CDR1 SGHNT, CDR2 YENEEA.

The chain is built from TRBV18 and TRBJ1-4; D is unclear. Deletions cut 3 bases from V and 5 bases from J, with 10 bases between. The CDR3 spans 14 residues. Germline lookup yields CDR1 KGHSH and CDR2 LQKENI. CDR3 sequence (DNA): TGTGCCAGCTCACCTTTGGGAGTGAATGAAAAACTGTTTTTT. Translation gives CASSPLGVNEKLFF. The full variable domain, with the rest looked up from reference TRBV18 and TRBJ1-4, is NAGVMQNPRHLVRRRGQEARLRCSPMKGHSHVYWYRQLPEEGLKFMVYLQKENIIDESGMPKERFSAEFPKEGPSILRIQQVVRGDSAAYFCASSPLGVNEKLFFGSGTQLSVL.

This clone showed up just once. This chain uses TRBV7-3 with TRBJ2-7; D tentatively fits TRBD1 or TRBD2 (5 bases each). Per the germline V gene, CDR1 is SGHTA and CDR2 is FQGTGA. CDR3 length: 15 amino acids. V lost 2 bases, J lost 1 base, and 12 bases lay in between. CDR3 sequence: CASSLGSGPSYEQYF. In nucleotides, the CDR3 is TGTGCCAGCAGCTTAGGGTCGGGACCATCCTACGAGCAGTACTTC.

The J gene is TRBJ1-5, the V gene TRBV13; 7 positions match TRBD1. Germline V gene lookup returns CDR1 PRHDT and CDR2 FYEKMQ (reference sequence). Trimming at V came to 5 bases and at J to 7 bases, leaving 11 bases not matched to a gene. The CDR3 is made up of 15 amino acids. The CDR3 loop is CASSGSRGLDQPQHF. The CDR3 bases are TGTGCCAGCAGCGGGTCGAGGGGGCTCGACCAGCCCCAGCATTTT.

This chain joins TRBV2 and TRBJ1-1; D not resolved. The CDR3 is 14 amino acids. V was pared by 5 bases and J by 1 base, with 11 bases between. Germline V gene sequence: CDR1 SNHLY, CDR2 FYNNEI. The CDR3, as DNA: TGTGCCAGCAGTCCTTTTACTGCGAACACTGAAGCTTTCTTT. Translated: CASSPFTANTEAFF. The whole variable domain, remainder taken from reference TRBV2 and TRBJ1-1, is EPEVTQTPSHQVTQMGQEVILRCVPISNHLYFYWYRQILGQKVEFLVSFYNNEISEKSEIFDDQFSVERPDGSNFTLKIRSTKLEDSAMYFCASSPFTANTEAFFGQGTRLTVV.

The chain is built from TRBV7-9 and TRBJ1-4; possibly TRBD1 for D (6 bases). This CDR3 is 14 amino acids long. V was trimmed by 6 bases and J by 5 bases, leaving 13 bases between them. CDR1 is SEHNR and CDR2 is FQNEAQ in the germline V gene (reference sequence). This CDR3 reads CASSPGHQNEKLFF. CDR3 DNA sequence: TGTGCCAGCAGTCCGGGACACCAAAATGAAAAACTGTTTTTT.

This clone appeared a few times. The chain links TRBV19 to TRBJ1-1; D ambiguous. The CDR3 covers 13 residues. Germline V gene sequence: CDR1 LNHDA, CDR2 SQIVND (reference sequence). The V end lost 7 bases, the J end lost 10 bases, and 19 bases lay between the germline ends. Written as DNA, the CDR3 is TGTGCCAGTACACGAGGAGAACATTTCGTAGCTTTCTTT. Translation gives CASTRGEHFVAFF.

This clone is a singleton in its sample. The chain combines TRBV7-2 with TRBJ2-5; 8 positions match TRBD1. The CDR3 has 13 residues. The V gene's germline CDR1 is SGHTA and CDR2 FQGNSA. J lost 3 bases, V lost 5 bases, and 2 bases had no gene match. CDR3 amino acids: CASSRQGKETQYF. For the CDR3, the DNA is TGTGCCAGCAGCCGACAGGGGAAAGAGACCCAGTACTTC. Together with reference TRBV7-2 and TRBJ2-5, the CDR3 gives the full variable domain: GAGVSQSPSNKVTEKGKDVELRCDPISGHTALYWYRQSLGQGLEFLIYFQGNSAPDKSGLPSDRFSAERTGGSVSTLTIQRTQQEDSAVYLCASSRQGKETQYFGPGTRLLVL.

J is TRBJ1-5 and V is TRBV28; 8 positions match TRBD1. Germline-derived CDR1 and CDR2 are MDHEN and SYDVKM. V lost 6 bases, J lost 3 bases, and 7 bases stayed unmatched. The CDR3 spans 15 residues. The CDR3 loop is CASSLYRGNNQPQHF. CDR3 nucleotide sequence: TGTGCCAGCAGCCTCTACAGGGGGAACAATCAGCCCCAGCATTTT. The full variable domain, in which reference TRBV28 and TRBJ1-5 provide the parts outside the CDR3, is DVKVTQSSRYLVKRTGEKVFLECVQDMDHENMFWYRQDPGLGLRLIYFSYDVKMKEKGDIPEGYSVSREKKERFSLILESASTNQTSMYLCASSLYRGNNQPQHFGDGTRLSIL.

The genes are TRBV18 and TRBJ2-3; 9 nucleotides agree with TRBD2. This CDR3 region has 16 residues. Germline V gene data show CDR1 as KGHSH and CDR2 as LQKENI. Trimming at V came to 1 base and at J to 3 bases, leaving 5 bases not matched to a gene. This CDR3 reads CASSPLLAGRTDTQYF. DNA for the CDR3: TGTGCCAGCTCACCACTCCTAGCGGGAAGAACAGATACGCAGTATTTT.

The DNA for the CDR3 is TGCGCCAGCACCAACCGACAGGGAGGCTATGGCTACACCTTC. Its protein is CASTNRQGGYGYTF. The V gene is TRBV5-1, the J gene TRBJ1-2; 7 positions agree with TRBD1. The CDR3 runs 14 residues. Germline trimming cut 6 bases from V and 4 bases from J; bases unmatched to any gene: 9. Germline CDR1 and CDR2: SGHRS and YFSETQ.

This clone was seen once. DNA of the CDR3: TGTGCCAGCAGCTTTCGGCGGGGGGTGGGAGAGACCCAGTACTTC. Its protein product is CASSFRRGVGETQYF. The V and J genes are TRBV7-8 and TRBJ2-5; TRBD2 matches at 8 bases. CDR3 length: 15 residues. Trimming at V came to 3 bases and at J to 4 bases, leaving 7 bases not matched to a gene. Germline CDR1 and CDR2: SGHVS and FQNEAQ.

V usage is TRBV5-5 and J usage is TRBJ2-1; D perhaps matches TRBD2 (6 bases). The CDR3 extends over 13 amino acids. Germline V gene sequence: CDR1 SGHKS, CDR2 YYEKEE (reference sequence). Deletions cut 4 bases from V and 10 bases from J, with 15 bases between. The CDR3 spells CASSRGRSGEQFF. CDR3 DNA sequence: TGTGCCAGCAGCCGCGGACGGAGCGGGGAGCAGTTCTTC.

The rearrangement joins TRBV2 to TRBJ1-1, with no clear D. CDR3 length: 14 amino acids. V was pared by 5 bases and J by 0 bases, with 10 bases between. The germline gives CDR1 SNHLY, CDR2 FYNNEI. CDR3 coding DNA: TGTGCCAGCAGTCGTAGACAAGTGAACACTGAAGCTTTCTTT. Residues: CASSRRQVNTEAFF.

This clone was picked up one time. The V gene is TRBV6-1, the J gene TRBJ2-7, with D unresolved. The germline V gene has CDR1 MNHNS and CDR2 SASEGT. Trimming cost V 3 bases and J 2 bases, with 11 bases left between them. The CDR3 runs to 14 residues. Here the CDR3 reads CASSDPAAPYEQYF. DNA for the CDR3: TGTGCCAGCAGTGACCCGGCTGCACCCTACGAGCAGTACTTC.

V usage is TRBV29-1 and J usage is TRBJ2-5; D is undetermined. V lost 7 bases and J 7 bases, leaving 13 bases between the germline ends. Germline V gene lookup returns CDR1 SQVTM and CDR2 ANQGSEA. This CDR3 is 11 amino acids long. The CDR3 sequence: CSDGQVTTQYF. The CDR3 nucleotides read TGCAGCGACGGGCAGGTAACGACCCAGTACTTC.

The chain carries TRBV19 and TRBJ1-5; 10 nucleotides line up with TRBD1. The CDR3 spans 12 residues. Germline lookup yields CDR1 LNHDA and CDR2 SQIVND (reference sequence). The CDR3 DNA sequence: TGTGGGACAGGGGGGGGCCTGGAGCCCCAGCATTTT. Its protein is CGTGGGLEPQHF.

The J gene is TRBJ1-1, the V gene TRBV9; 8 nucleotides match TRBD1. The germline CDR1 and CDR2 sequences are SGDLS and YYNGEE. V shed 4 bases, J shed 5 bases, and the junction held 7 bases outside the gene matches. The CDR3 consists of 14 residues. The CDR3 DNA reads TGTGCCAGCAGCTCCAACAGGGGGGGAACTGAAGCTTTCTTT. Its protein product is CASSSNRGGTEAFF.

The chain couples TRBV5-1 to TRBJ2-6, with D possibly matching TRBD1 (6 bases). From germline, CDR1 is SGHRS and CDR2 YFSETQ. The CDR3 covers 17 residues. Trimming left V 4 bases short and J 0 bases short, with 14 bases between. The CDR3 DNA sequence: TGCGCCAGCAGCGAGGGACACCTCTCCTCTGGGGCCAACGTCCTGACTTTC. Translated: CASSEGHLSSGANVLTF.

The V call is TRBV6-6, the J call TRBJ2-4; TRBD1 agrees at 8 bases. The trim removed 2 bases at V and 4 bases at J, leaving 4 bases unmatched. Looked up from germline, CDR1 is MNHNY and CDR2 is SVGAGI (reference sequence). There are 15 residues in the CDR3. CDR3 sequence (DNA): TGTGCCAGCAGTTACGGGACAGGCGGTAAAAACATTCAGTACTTC. Protein: CASSYGTGGKNIQYF.

The chain links TRBV5-1 to TRBJ2-3; the D is unclear. The CDR3 is 15 amino acids. CDR1 SGHRS and CDR2 YFSETQ come from the germline V gene. Trimming cost V 1 base and J 0 bases, with 9 bases left between them. Written as DNA, the CDR3 is TGCGCCAGCAGCTTGAGACCTTCTAGCACAGATACGCAGTATTTT. Its translation is CASSLRPSSTDTQYF.

The gene calls are TRBV5-5 and TRBJ2-5, with TRBD2 as a possible D gene (5 bases). Trimming pared 0 bases from V and 1 base from J, leaving 10 bases between. CDR1 is SGHKS, CDR2 YYEKEE, per germline (reference sequence). This CDR3 comprises 15 residues. CDR3 protein: CASSLAPGVQETQYF. The CDR3 bases are TGTGCCAGCAGCTTGGCTCCCGGGGTCCAAGAGACCCAGTACTTC.